This TCR beta chain was captured by sequencing in a study of T cell clonotyping in hematopoietic cell transplantation. This clone was observed once. Data came from immunoSEQ multiplex PCR; TCRdb stores just in-frame clones and leaves some out. The table has some 16,000 clones, around 90% seen once; the top ten hold about 5.4%. Trimming pared 0 bases from V and 5 bases from J, leaving 8 bases between. The CDR3 totals 15 residues. From germline, CDR1 is MGHDK and CDR2 SYGVNS. The chain has TRBV25-1 and TRBJ1-6; TRBD1 might be the D (6 bases). The sequence derives from a middle-aged man in good health. Some clones in this sample may be carry-over from other donors' samples. The sequencing input was peripheral blood mononuclear cells. CDR3 sequence reads: CASSEYRGDNSPLHF. The DNA of the CDR3 is TGTGCCAGCAGTGAATACAGGGGCGATAATTCACCCCTCCACTTT.